One and the same sample provided the 3 T cell receptor beta chains below, sequenced in a study of T cell repertoires in aging, cancer and after chemotherapy. The template was genomic DNA from peripheral blood, not RNA. TRB rearrangements spanning V, D and J were amplified using mixed TRB-A/B primers. One entry per CDR3 protein, called by TCRdb with MiXCR from the multiplex PCR reads. The data hold approximately 9,000 distinct CDR3 sequences, with 20% to 25% observed a single time. The specimen sequenced was blood. The receptor set was obtained from a human donor with a blood cancer.

V gene TRBV6-2 or TRBV6-3 combines with J gene TRBJ1-1; unclear D gene. The germline V gene encodes CDR1 MNHEY and CDR2 SVGEGT. V lost 8 bases and J 3 bases, leaving 16 bases between the germline ends. This CDR3 has 14 amino acids. The CDR3 coding sequence is TGTGCCAGCCAAACCGCCGCGGGGTACACTGAAGCTTTCTTT. Encoded protein: CASQTAAGYTEAFF.

This clonotype was seen a single time. The V call is TRBV5-4, the J call TRBJ1-1; 9 bases line up with TRBD1. The V segment lost 4 bases and the J segment 3 bases; nucleotides outside the gene matches: 7. This CDR3 comprises 15 residues. Germline CDR1 SGHNT, CDR2 YYREEE (reference sequence). The CDR3 reads CASSHRQGDYTEAFF. The CDR3 DNA reads as TGTGCCAGCAGCCATAGACAGGGGGATTACACTGAAGCTTTCTTT.

In its sample, this clonotype is medium-sized. The chain carries TRBV6-5 and TRBJ1-6; tentatively, D is TRBD1 (6 bases). This CDR3 contains 15 residues. Germline CDR1 reads MNHEY; CDR2 reads SVGAGI. Trimming stripped 2 bases from V and 8 bases from J, with 13 bases between. The DNA of the CDR3 is TGTGCCAGCAGTTACGACAGGAAATGGGATTCACCCCTCCACTTT. As protein: CASSYDRKWDSPLHF.